These 12 T cell receptor beta chains came from one sample sequenced in a study of CD8 T cells in Susac syndrome. RNA was extracted with the RNeasy kit, and a quantity of about 0.45 to 1 ug was reverse transcribed using random hexamers. TCRdb ran MiXCR on the immunoSEQ multiplex PCR reads and lists one entry per CDR3 protein. Among roughly 200,000 distinct CDR3 sequences, 85% to 95% were seen once, and the ten largest hold approximately 0.082%. The sequenced sample consisted of CD4+ T cells from PBMCs. These receptors all come from a human donor with multiple sclerosis.

This chain uses TRBV5-1 with TRBJ2-7; possibly TRBD1 for D (6 bases). The V end lost 4 bases, the J end lost 4 bases, and 15 bases lay between the germline ends. The CDR3 contains 14 residues. Germline V gene sequence: CDR1 SGHRS, CDR2 YFSETQ. In nucleotides, the CDR3 is TGCGCCAGCAGCCCGGACAGTACGAAGTACGAGCAGTACGTC. It codes for CASSPDSTKYEQYV.

V and J are TRBV6-1 and TRBJ2-5; no clear D gene. The germline gives CDR1 MNHNS, CDR2 SASEGT. The CDR3 length is 13 residues. Trimming left V 2 bases short and J 5 bases short, with 9 bases between. As DNA, the CDR3 is TGTGCCAGCAGTGAACCAGGACGGGAGACCCAGTACTTC. The encoded protein is CASSEPGRETQYF.

V and J are TRBV27 and TRBJ1-1, with a possible D match to TRBD1 (5 bases). Per germline, CDR1 MNHEY and CDR2 SMNVEV (reference sequence). Trimming cost V 10 bases and J 0 bases, with 15 bases left between them. The CDR3 consists of 14 residues. CDR3 DNA: TGTGCCACCGGCTGGGCGGGGCTGAACACTGAAGCTTTCTTT. Protein product: CATGWAGLNTEAFF.

This clonotype was counted a single time. CDR3 nucleotides: TGTGCCTGGAGTGTATCGGGAGGGGCCCCCTACAATGAGCAGTTCTTC. Protein: CAWSVSGGAPYNEQFF. This chain uses TRBV30 with TRBJ2-1; TRBD2 agrees at 8 bases. The CDR3 is made up of 16 amino acids. The V segment lost 0 bases and the J segment 2 bases; nucleotides outside the gene matches: 6. Germline CDR1 and CDR2: GTSNPN and SVGIG (reference sequence).

On this clonotype itself: A read error may account for a junction end that differs from germline. The chain employs TRBV3-1 and TRBJ2-1; D is unclear. This CDR3 has 14 amino acids. The germline V gene has CDR1 LGHDT and CDR2 YNNKEL (reference sequence). The CDR3 DNA is TGTGCCAGCAGCCAAGTGGCCTCCAACAATGAGCAGTTCTTC. It translates to CASSQVASNNEQFF.

The V and J genes are TRBV20-1 and TRBJ2-5; 11 nucleotides agree with TRBD1. Looked up from germline, CDR1 is DFQATT and CDR2 is SNEGSKA (reference sequence). V shed 1 base, J shed 5 bases, and the junction held 0 bases outside the gene matches. The CDR3 totals 13 residues. The CDR3 region has the DNA TGCAGTGCTAGAGGGGACAGGGGGGAGACCCAGTACTTC. It translates to CSARGDRGETQYF.

The genes are TRBV20-1 and TRBJ2-6; 7 nucleotides line up with TRBD2. This CDR3 contains 14 residues. The V and J ends lost 3 bases and 4 bases, in that order; junction bases with no gene match: 3. Germline CDR1 DFQATT, CDR2 SNEGSKA (reference sequence). CDR3 DNA sequence: TGCAGTGCTAGGGGGAGGGCCGGGGCCAACGTCCTGACTTTC. Amino acids: CSARGRAGANVLTF.

This chain connects TRBV20-1 to TRBJ2-7; possibly TRBD1 for D (6 bases). The CDR3 consists of 13 residues. Trimming left V 5 bases short and J 0 bases short, with 11 bases between. Germline values: CDR1 DFQATT, CDR2 SNEGSKA (reference sequence). CDR3 coding DNA: TGCAGTGCTTTAAAGGACAGCTCCTACGAGCAGTACGTC. It encodes CSALKDSSYEQYV.

Only one count was recorded for this clonotype. V usage is TRBV3-1 and J usage is TRBJ2-1; 9 bases map to TRBD2. The germline V gene encodes CDR1 LGHDT and CDR2 YNNKEL (reference sequence). The CDR3 is 13 residues long. J was trimmed by 9 bases and V by 4 bases; bases with no gene match: 4. This CDR3 reads CASSPTTSGEQFF. The CDR3 nucleotides are TGTGCCAGCAGCCCTACGACTAGCGGTGAGCAGTTCTTC.

The chain uses TRBV9 and TRBJ1-2; possibly TRBD1 for D (5 bases). Germline values: CDR1 SGDLS, CDR2 YYNGEE. The ends were cut back, 4 bases at V and 4 bases at J, with 11 bases in the middle. There are 13 residues in the CDR3. The CDR3 DNA reads TGTGCCAGCAGCCTCAGGGTCTCCTATGGCTACACCTTC. It codes for CASSLRVSYGYTF.

The V gene is TRBV18, the J gene TRBJ2-7; D is unclear. The germline gives CDR1 KGHSH, CDR2 LQKENI. Trimming cost V 0 bases and J 6 bases, with 12 bases left between them. The CDR3 length is 14 residues. The CDR3 sequence is CASSPPVGSGEQYV. The DNA of the CDR3 is TGTGCCAGCTCACCACCCGTAGGGTCGGGCGAGCAGTACGTC.

The V gene is TRBV20-1, the J gene TRBJ1-4; TRBD1 might be the D (6 bases). V gave up 0 bases and J gave up 6 bases, with 14 bases separating them. The CDR3 totals 15 residues. Germline CDR1 DFQATT, CDR2 SNEGSKA (reference sequence). Written as DNA, the CDR3 is TGCAGTGCTAGAGATCGTAGGGGGTCGGATGAAAAACTGTTTTTT. Translating gives CSARDRRGSDEKLFF.